The entry that follows covers one T cell receptor beta chain sequence. This entry comes from a study of early T cells in non-severe SARS-CoV-2 infection. The CDR3 loop spans 19 amino acids. V gave up 7 bases and J gave up 2 bases; unmatched junction bases: 16. Germline V gene lookup returns CDR1 SGDLS and CDR2 YYNGEE. TCRdb re-derived calls from the 5' RACE reads in MiXCR, one entry per CDR3 protein. The table records more than 75,000 distinct CDR3 sequences, around 13% of them present only once. The receptor's source is an adult who was a healthcare worker with PCR-confirmed SARS-CoV-2 infection or an uninfected control (not recorded which). Material: whole blood. The rearrangement links TRBV9 to TRBJ2-2, with TRBD2 matching 11 bases. CDR3 DNA sequence: TGTGCCAGCGGCTCGGCTAGCGGGAGGAGTGGGACCAACACCGGGGAGCTGTTTTTT. Amino acid sequence: CASGSASGRSGTNTGELFF.